This entry is about one T cell receptor beta chain. There is no known antigen for this receptor. No base qualities exist here, and no much larger clone lies one base off it. This sample stems from a study of T cell responses to AZD1222 COVID-19 vaccine (dated by TCRdb to the early 2020s). General notes on the study: Because spike-specific TCR depth and breadth did not differ between the two schedules, AZD1222 recipients who got a second dose at roughly 4 weeks were pooled with those who got a second dose at roughly 12 weeks. Trial participants were enrolled into age subgroups of 18-55, 56-69 and 70-plus years, which contained 148, 28 and 57 TCR-sequenced participants, respectively. TCR sequencing covered 230 to 250 trial participants: 200 to 210 given two doses of AZD1222 and approximately 26 given two doses of MenACWY control vaccine.

The time point label, as the study defines it: baseline before first vaccination. Vaccinee samples were obtained from the UK trials COV001 and COV002, which included a single-blind randomized controlled phase 2/3 trial of AZD1222 (ChAdOx1 nCoV-19) in healthy adults. Trial participant PBMC samples were collected at day 0 and day 28 after the second dose for TCRbeta chain sequencing. Broader findings and caveats from the paper: No day 14 peak-response samples were available, so repertoires were characterized only after the peak T cell response. In the small 56-69-year group, the increase in depth fell short of significance, most likely because of low power. Most participants were white British and females outnumbered males, and the authors suggested that clonal diversity may have been underestimated. The whole spike protein was spanned by vaccine-associated CD4 TCRs, and dominant responses were seen in regions 160-218 and 743-854. Nearly half of unique spike-specific TCRs reportedly recognized epitopes outside regions mutated in the B.1.351 and B.1.1.7 variants. Conclusions about previously exposed vaccinees are limited, since just five or six AZD1222 recipients were seropositive for SARS-CoV-2 at baseline. A significant rise in spike-specific TCR breadth and depth was observed after two AZD1222 doses relative to day 0 and relative to MenACWY recipients.

The CDR3 regions of human TCRbeta chains were subjected to immunosequencing. The study's processing was this. Repertoire TCRs were checked for matches against a reference library of SARS-CoV-2-specific TCRs that had been generated using the MIRA antigen-specificity platform. Breadth was defined as the fraction of unique TCRs that were SARS-CoV-2-associated. Depth was defined as the fraction of total T cells that were SARS-CoV-2-associated. Using the MIRA data, each spike-specific TCR was mapped to the spike region that the TCR reacts to and placed in a CD4 or CD8 class. Log10-transformed breadth and depth values were compared by one-way ANOVA with Sidak's multiple comparisons tests. This is the immuneACCESS table as TCRdb keeps it, with only in-frame sequences that have V and J called. A part of the clones is gone; compared with another copy, unresolved V genes explain less than half, and the rest is unexplained. That table supplies the V and J calls and clone size; D and trimming were determined from the DNA. A total of more than 110,000 clones appear in this sample, 70% to 90% of them only once. The top ten hold 7.5% to 8.5% of the sample.

A distance of 14 bases separates the germline ends of V and J, which lose 0 bases and 2 bases respectively. From its cysteine to its phenylalanine, the CDR3 spans 17 amino acids. This entry keeps only the CDR3 DNA: 51 bases, framed from base 1. The TCR comes from an adult in good health. The chain was built from TRBV23-1 and TRBJ1-3; TRBD1 is a possible D gene, resting on 5 matching bases. TRBV23-1 is marked as an open reading frame, function uncertain. This material consisted of peripheral blood, taken on day 0 of AZD1222 vaccination. For the CDR3, the sequence is CASSQSRQMITGNTIYF. The nucleotides read TGCGCCAGCAGTCAATCGAGACAGATGATAACTGGAAACACCATATATTTT.